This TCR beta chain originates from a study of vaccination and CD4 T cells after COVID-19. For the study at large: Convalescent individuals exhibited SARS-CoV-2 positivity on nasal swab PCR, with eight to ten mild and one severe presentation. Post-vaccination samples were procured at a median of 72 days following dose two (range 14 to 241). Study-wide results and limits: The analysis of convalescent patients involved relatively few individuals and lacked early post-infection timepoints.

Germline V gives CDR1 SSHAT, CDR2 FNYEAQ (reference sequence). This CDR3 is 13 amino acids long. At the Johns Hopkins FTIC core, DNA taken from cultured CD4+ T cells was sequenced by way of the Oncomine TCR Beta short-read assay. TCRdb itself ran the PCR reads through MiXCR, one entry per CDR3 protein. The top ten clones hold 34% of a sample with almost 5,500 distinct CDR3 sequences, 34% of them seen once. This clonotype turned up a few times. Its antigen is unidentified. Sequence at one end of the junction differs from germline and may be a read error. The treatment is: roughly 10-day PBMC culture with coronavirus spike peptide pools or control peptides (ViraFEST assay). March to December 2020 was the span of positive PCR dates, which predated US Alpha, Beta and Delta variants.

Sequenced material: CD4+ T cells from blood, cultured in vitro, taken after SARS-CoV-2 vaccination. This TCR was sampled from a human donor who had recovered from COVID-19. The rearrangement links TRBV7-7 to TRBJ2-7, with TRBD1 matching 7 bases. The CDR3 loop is CASSRDRDHEQYF. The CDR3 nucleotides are TGTGCTAGCAGCCGGGACAGAGACCACGAGCAGTACTTC. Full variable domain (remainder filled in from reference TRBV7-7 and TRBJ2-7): GAGVSQSPRYKVTKRGQDVTLRCDPISSHATLYWYQQALGQGPEFLTYFNYEAQPDKSGLPSDRFSAERPEGSISTLTIQRTEQRDSAMYRCASSRDRDHEQYFGPGTRLTVT.